A selection of T cell receptor beta chains follows, all from one sample in a study of response to subunit inactivated influenza vaccine. From the RT-PCR reads, TCRdb called clonotypes with MiXCR, one entry per CDR3 protein. The table lists around 570,000 distinct CDR3 sequences, 11% of them singletons. These data were also reused for a study on T cells expressing NK-cell markers.

The input for sequencing was PBMCs from blood, taken on the day of vaccination. The receptors stem from a man aged 50 to 59 who received an inactivated influenza vaccine. Both conserved end residues are trimmed from each CDR3.

j_call: TRBJ2-1; v_call: TRBV20-1; cdr3_aa: SARLLAGWHNEQF
j_call: TRBJ2-3; v_call: TRBV20-1; cdr3_aa: SATAKGTDTQY
j_call: TRBJ2-1; v_call: TRBV27; cdr3_aa: ASSIPGGRYNEQF
j_call: TRBJ2-1; v_call: TRBV5-6; cdr3_aa: ASSSASGAYNEQF
j_call: TRBJ2-4; v_call: TRBV7-8; cdr3_aa: ASSSAVGAKNIQY
j_call: TRBJ2-3; v_call: TRBV4-3; cdr3_aa: ASSQDLLGPDTQY
j_call: TRBJ2-1; v_call: TRBV7-9; cdr3_aa: ASSLGDSSSF
j_call: TRBJ2-1; v_call: TRBV4-3; cdr3_aa: ASSQVWGENEQF
j_call: TRBJ1-1; v_call: TRBV4-3; cdr3_aa: ASSQAFPEGTEAF
j_call: TRBJ2-6; v_call: TRBV4-3; cdr3_aa: ASSHGQGSGANVLT
j_call: TRBJ1-1; v_call: TRBV5-1; cdr3_aa: ASSLQGTEAF
j_call: TRBJ2-3; v_call: TRBV5-1; cdr3_aa: ASSAGTGSLTQY
j_call: TRBJ2-3; v_call: TRBV15; cdr3_aa: ATSSGRVLGDTQY
j_call: TRBJ2-7; v_call: TRBV20-1; cdr3_aa: SARGNRDITYEQY
j_call: TRBJ2-3; v_call: TRBV5-6; cdr3_aa: ASSLIYSTDTQY
j_call: TRBJ2-7; v_call: TRBV29-1; cdr3_aa: SVVDRGFYEQY
j_call: TRBJ2-7; v_call: TRBV20-1; cdr3_aa: SARELLLAENYEQY
j_call: TRBJ2-1; v_call: TRBV4-2; cdr3_aa: ASSPAGASGRENEQF
j_call: TRBJ2-5; v_call: TRBV5-1; cdr3_aa: ASSRTREETQY
j_call: TRBJ2-2; v_call: TRBV10-3; cdr3_aa: AISETQGGGNTGELF
j_call: TRBJ1-2; v_call: TRBV30; cdr3_aa: AWSVSARGYT
j_call: TRBJ2-7; v_call: TRBV10-3; cdr3_aa: AISRGMGYEQY
j_call: TRBJ2-7; v_call: TRBV5-1; cdr3_aa: ASSLARGHEQY
j_call: TRBJ2-7; v_call: TRBV27; cdr3_aa: ASSLSDRAPYEQY
j_call: TRBJ2-3; v_call: TRBV28; cdr3_aa: ASSGTPGLAGVADTQY
j_call: TRBJ1-2; v_call: TRBV20-1; cdr3_aa: SAHPQGAPGYGYT
j_call: TRBJ2-3; v_call: TRBV15; cdr3_aa: ATRMSGFTDTQY
j_call: TRBJ2-3; v_call: TRBV11-2; cdr3_aa: ASSPRTSGTTDTQY
j_call: TRBJ2-1; v_call: TRBV20-1; cdr3_aa: SASLDIVYNEQF
j_call: TRBJ2-5; v_call: TRBV20-1; cdr3_aa: SAWGLAGKETQY
j_call: TRBJ2-6; v_call: TRBV28; cdr3_aa: ASSLHPLKLSGANVLT
j_call: TRBJ2-3; v_call: TRBV20-1; cdr3_aa: SGVSWDTQY
j_call: TRBJ1-5; v_call: TRBV5-1; cdr3_aa: ASSVAGVSNQPQH
j_call: TRBJ2-6; v_call: TRBV11-1; cdr3_aa: ASSFGTGTGGPTGANVLT
j_call: TRBJ1-1; v_call: TRBV4-3; cdr3_aa: ASSQEGHQGAEAF
j_call: TRBJ2-7; v_call: TRBV7-2; cdr3_aa: ASSLKRTYGEQY
j_call: TRBJ2-2; v_call: TRBV6-5; cdr3_aa: ASSYVQNTGELF
j_call: TRBJ1-2; v_call: TRBV3-1; cdr3_aa: ASSQIDRIYGYT
j_call: TRBJ2-3; v_call: TRBV28; cdr3_aa: ASSFLYGGTLDTQY
j_call: TRBJ2-3; v_call: TRBV10-2; cdr3_aa: ASSETGGRDTQY
j_call: TRBJ2-7; v_call: TRBV12-3/TRBV12-4; cdr3_aa: ASSGTSGGPEY
j_call: TRBJ2-1; v_call: TRBV27; cdr3_aa: ASSARDRNNEQF
j_call: TRBJ2-7; v_call: TRBV2; cdr3_aa: ASSVLRDSGGYEQY
j_call: TRBJ1-1; v_call: TRBV5-1; cdr3_aa: ASSTANRETEAF
j_call: TRBJ2-1; v_call: TRBV5-5; cdr3_aa: ASSQLGGVGNEQF
j_call: TRBJ2-1; v_call: TRBV12-3/TRBV12-4; cdr3_aa: ASRETTGGIFVRNEQF
j_call: TRBJ2-1; v_call: TRBV12-3/TRBV12-4; cdr3_aa: ASSPGTSWDNEQF
j_call: TRBJ1-4; v_call: TRBV7-9; cdr3_aa: ASSLSLTTNEKLF